This T cell receptor (beta chain) appears in the sequencing data of a study of cytomegalovirus exposure and HLA in healthy donors. Overall study results and limits: Another analysis was done later, and it associated 16,951 TCR beta sequences with HLA alleles at 0.05 false discovery rate.

Primers for the PCR totalled 60 Vbeta and 13 Jbeta. TCRdb keeps only in-frame clones here, not all; method: immunoSEQ multiplex PCR. The sample carries about 130,000 clones, 75% recorded once. Worth noting for this clone: Antigen specificity is unknown.

The sequenced sample consisted of PBMCs. This TCR was recovered from a young man in good health and CMV-seronegative.

The CDR3 protein is CASSYSADYSYEQYF. The CDR3, as DNA: TGTGCCAGCAGTTACTCAGCGGACTACTCCTACGAGCAGTACTTC. The chain joins TRBV6-5 to TRBJ2-7, with D possibly matching TRBD2 (6 bases). The CDR3 totals 15 residues. CDR1 and CDR2 from the germline V gene are MNHEY and SVGAGI. Trimming left V 0 bases short and J 0 bases short, with 9 bases between.